This TCR beta chain appears in the sequencing data of a study of shared clonotypes between healthy human individuals (dated by TCRdb to 2018 to 2021). The study in broad terms: Two women and a few men aged 18 to 49 years were included in the cohort. Each donor's leukapheresis produced roughly between roughly 0.85 and 10 billion PBMCs. To increase sequencing depth and limit assay-specific biases, different laboratories used diverse techniques to prepare libraries and sequence TCR repertoires. Per donor, three plates each were used for CD4 naive and CD4 memory, two for CD8 naive, and one for CD8 memory. To estimate repertoire size and how much clonotypes are shared between individuals, the study performed deep sequencing of blood TCR repertoires from 4 to 6 healthy adults. Overall results and qualifications from the work: Naive subsets generally had larger estimated clonotype richness than memory subsets did. Rarefaction of sorted-subset datasets indicated incomplete sequencing despite the large sequencing depth. Compared with non-shared clonotypes, the clonotypes found in all four sorted-subset donors had higher generation probabilities. Sampling was restricted to blood, and TCR repertoires in tissues likely differ from the TCR repertoires found in blood. About 5% of naive CD4, roughly 3.6% of naive CD8, roughly 2.4% of memory CD4, and about 0.4% of memory CD8 clonotypes were shared across several donors. Pairwise subsampling indicated that sequencing depth was expected to affect the degree of clonotype sharing among donors. The genetic and exposure-history diversity represented was limited by the small number of donors.

CDR1 is given as SGHRS and CDR2 as YFSETQ, both from the germline V gene. At the junction V is shortened by 4 bases and J by 8 bases; bases outside the gene matches: 8. Including the terminal cysteine and phenylalanine, the CDR3 comprises 14 residues. Only CDR3 DNA remains: 42 bases, in frame from the first base. TCR CDR3 regions were amplified from genomic DNA by multiplex PCR using the deep immunoSEQ assay. Extracted genomic DNA from each cell subset was spread evenly across all wells of several immunoSEQ 96-well plates, with each plate serving as a replicate. For sorted subsets, 200 ng of genomic DNA, equivalent to roughly 30,000 T cell genomes, went into each replicate PCR. Purified libraries were quantified with a Qubit 3.0 fluorometer, sized on a Bioanalyzer 2100, and re-quantified with the KAPA Library Quantification kit. Every immunoSEQ 96-well plate was sequenced on a dedicated single-read 150-cycle Illumina NextSeq 550 flow cell. In the paper's pipeline: Because the immunoSEQ output held only junctional sequences and lacked quality scores, the filtering could not match the filtering applied to full-length reads. Sequences were annotated with PyIR, a Python wrapper for IgBLAST v1.9, using IMGT germline references to assign V/J genes and CDR3. Reads were filtered out if the reads had weak V/J assignments (E-value above 1e-6), no CDR3, stop codons, out-of-frame junctions, or ambiguous translated residues. V3J clonotypes were defined as sequences sharing the same inferred V gene, J gene, and CDR3 amino acid sequence. Percentage overlap between repertoires was computed as shared unique clonotypes divided by the size of the smaller repertoire. Three approaches were used to assess repertoire richness: RTK rarefaction, the Chao1 estimator, and Recon v2.1 estimates of unobserved clonotypes. OLGA was used to compute generation probabilities for all TCRbeta clonotypes that the gDNA method yielded from a handful of donors. Not all clones reach the TCRdb copy of this immuneACCESS table, which keeps in-frame sequences only. Checked studies attribute under half of the gap to unresolved V genes and leave the rest unexplained. Clone size and the V and J calls come from that table; the DNA yielded D and trimming. Across this sample there are roughly 2.5 million clones, with roughly 92% seen only once. The ten largest clones capture roughly 0.13% of the sample.

This clone was counted many times. Which antigen it targets is not known. No per-base quality is available; no much larger clone lies one base away. Donors were healthy HIV-negative adults with no recently reported acute infections or vaccinations. All donors were Caucasian adults living in Nashville, Tennessee, USA. Magnetic negative selection was used to enrich CD4+ T cells, after which naive cells were positively selected on CD45RA and the negative fraction became the memory subset. Blood was obtained by leukapheresis, after which PBMCs were separated by Ficoll-Histopaque density gradient centrifugation and cryopreserved in liquid nitrogen vapor phase. Analytical flow cytometry was used to check the purity and quantity of every magnetically sorted T cell population. Each sorted fraction had its genomic DNA isolated and then quantified by UV absorbance on a Nanodrop 2000c.

The chain employs TRBV5-1 and TRBJ2-5; TRBD1 lines up with 10 middle nucleotides. This TCR derives from a young man in good health. What was sequenced was naive CD4+ T cells sorted from blood. What this sample's cell subset or site label stands for: CD45RA+ positively selected. The CDR3: CASSKGQGFDTQYF. The DNA reads as follows: TGCGCCAGCAGCAAGGGACAGGGGTTCGATACCCAGTACTTC.